This TCR beta chain was found in a study of T cells after yellow fever vaccination. Background on the study: Low-cell-number fractions underwent preparation using SMART-Seq v4 Ultra Low Input. Notes on the study in general: Most primary-vaccination clones recurred post-booster (just under 98% CD4, just over 85% CD8). Any FACS-sorted repertoire could hold abundant clonotypes that contaminate it from the bulk population.

With 4 bases removed from V and 6 bases from J, the gap between germline ends came to 15 bases. The CDR3 length is 13 residues. Germline loops: CDR1 GTSNPN, CDR2 SVGIG (reference sequence). The table lists this clonotype with a few counts. What it recognizes is unknown. Generation of TCR cDNA used 5'RACE template switching (which added a universal primer site and UMIs). MiXCR was run by TCRdb on the 5' RACE reads, yielding one entry per CDR3 protein. This sample carries fewer than 350,000 distinct CDR3 sequences, 8.7% of them seen once, and the ten largest clones take 18%. The receptor was derived from a man in his late teens or twenties who received the YFV17D yellow fever vaccine. The sequences come from PBMCs, collected on the day of the first yellow fever vaccination. The chain couples TRBV30 to TRBJ1-1, with D perhaps TRBD1 (5 bases). CDR3 coding DNA: TGTGCCTGGATTGGGGCCCGTGGGTCTGAAGCTTTCTTT. It is translated as CAWIGARGSEAFF.